A single sample gave rise to the 22 T cell receptor beta chains below, sequenced in a study of regulatory T cells in long-lasting Graves disease. Construction of the TCR beta libraries employed iRepertoire HTBI primers in conjunction with Arm-PCR of CDR3 regions. TCRdb independently ran MiXCR on the multiplex PCR reads; one entry per CDR3 protein. Of roughly 350,000 distinct CDR3 sequences in the sample, 15% to 20% were seen once. Time point defined: newly diagnosed GD, antithyroid drugs for less than 3 months. Preparation of the TCR library used RNA extracted from PBMCs. These data also featured in a second study, about T cells in Graves' hyperthyroidism and ophthalmopathy.

Source: peripheral blood mononuclear cells (PBMCs), taken at new diagnosis, from a patient treated with antithyroid drugs. The source is a woman aged 18-29 years with Graves disease.

This clonotype was detected only a few times. This rearrangement joins TRBV6-2 or TRBV6-3 to TRBJ2-3; D gene ambiguous. The CDR3 has 14 amino acids. The V and J ends lost 5 bases and 2 bases respectively, with 11 bases between them. The germline gives CDR1 MNHEY, CDR2 SVGEGT. CDR3 in amino acids: CASSEVSFTDTQYF. The CDR3 DNA reads TGTGCCAGCAGTGAAGTGAGCTTCACAGATACGCAGTATTTT.

This clonotype was seen ten or more times. The chain recombines TRBV18 with TRBJ2-1; D gene unclear. Germline V gives CDR1 KGHSH, CDR2 LQKENI. Trimming left V 2 bases short and J 9 bases short, with 5 bases between. This CDR3 has 11 residues. CDR3 sequence reads: CASSPGVEQFF. CDR3 coding DNA: TGTGCCAGCTCACCAGGTGTTGAGCAGTTCTTC.

The rearrangement joins TRBV19 to TRBJ2-1, with D perhaps being TRBD1 or TRBD2 (5 bases each). In germline, CDR1 is LNHDA, CDR2 SQIVND (reference sequence). Trimming cost V 5 bases and J 0 bases, with 8 bases left between them. This CDR3 region has 14 residues. DNA of the CDR3: TGTGCCAGTAGTGGGACGGTCTCCTACAATGAGCAGTTCTTC. Translated, it gives CASSGTVSYNEQFF.

Concerning this clonotype: This may be a read error: a much more frequent sequence differs by one nucleotide. The rearrangement links TRBV6-9 to TRBJ1-1; D is uncertain. CDR3 length: 16 amino acids. Germline CDR1 is MNHGY and CDR2 is SVAAGI. V was clipped by 3 bases and J by 2 bases, with 16 bases between them. CDR3 protein: CASSYPEAVTNTEAFF. The CDR3 nucleotides are TGTGCCAGCAGTTACCCTGAAGCCGTAACAAACACTGAAGCTTTCTTT.

This clonotype turned up a few times. This rearrangement joins TRBV6-1 to TRBJ2-7; 8 bases align to TRBD1. The CDR3 length is 15 residues. From germline, CDR1 is MNHNS and CDR2 SASEGT. V lost 6 bases, J lost 6 bases, and 13 bases stayed unmatched. CDR3 amino acids: CASRITGGRSLEQYF. The DNA for the CDR3 is TGTGCCAGCAGAATTACAGGGGGACGCTCCCTCGAGCAGTACTTC.

This clonotype occurred many times. The V and J genes are TRBV3-1 and TRBJ1-2; 7 bases map to TRBD1. The CDR3 covers 15 residues. Losses at the gene ends were 4 bases for V and 5 bases for J; bases not matched to a gene: 10. Germline V gene sequence: CDR1 LGHDT, CDR2 YNNKEL (reference sequence). DNA of the CDR3: TGTGCCAGCAGCCCACTACAGGGGTGGAGTTATGGCTACACCTTC. It specifies CASSPLQGWSYGYTF. Using reference TRBV3-1 and TRBJ1-2 for the parts outside the CDR3, the full variable domain is DTAVSQTPKYLVTQMGNDKSIKCEQNLGHDTMYWYKQDSKKFLKIMFSYNNKELIINETVPNRFSPKSPDKAHLNLHINSLELGDSAVYFCASSPLQGWSYGYTFGSGTRLTVV.

This clonotype was picked up many times. The V and J genes are TRBV11-1 and TRBJ2-7; unclear D gene. Trimming removed 0 bases at V and 4 bases at J, with 13 bases between. The CDR3 contains 15 residues. Germline V gene data show CDR1 as SGHAT and CDR2 as FQDESV (reference sequence). CDR3 in DNA: TGTGCCAGCAGCTTAGCGGCACTATCAACGTACGAGCAGTACTTC. Its protein product is CASSLAALSTYEQYF.

The chain carries TRBV30 and TRBJ1-6, with a weak D call TRBD1 (5 bases). Germline CDR1 GTSNPN, CDR2 SVGIG (reference sequence). The CDR3 has 16 residues. The CDR3 here is CACRGLPSSYNSPLHF. As DNA, the CDR3 is TGTGCTTGTCGGGGCCTCCCGAGCTCCTATAATTCACCCCTCCACTTT.

Many counts were recorded for this clonotype. The rearrangement uses TRBV6-1 and TRBJ1-6; D possibly corresponds to TRBD1 (5 bases). The CDR3 runs to 14 residues. The germline gives CDR1 MNHNS, CDR2 SASEGT. The V end lost 7 bases, the J end lost 8 bases, and 15 bases lay between the germline ends. The CDR3 is CASTTGGWYSPLHF. As DNA, the CDR3 is TGTGCCAGCACTACAGGTGGGTGGTATTCACCCCTCCACTTT.

This clonotype was seen at least ten times. The chain joins TRBV11-2 to TRBJ2-7, with D unresolved. The CDR3 consists of 15 residues. The germline V gene has CDR1 SGHAT and CDR2 FQNNGV. V was cut by 1 base and J by 8 bases, with 18 bases left in between. The CDR3 loop is CASSLVPPPMEKQYF. The CDR3 DNA reads as TGTGCCAGCAGCTTAGTCCCACCCCCCATGGAGAAGCAGTACTTC.

This clonotype occurred many times. This rearrangement joins TRBV2 to TRBJ1-6; D ambiguous. This CDR3 has 15 amino acids. Germline CDR1 is SNHLY and CDR2 is FYNNEI. V was cut by 8 bases and J by 5 bases, with 16 bases left in between. The CDR3: CASRLGAVDNSPLHF. As DNA, the CDR3 is TGTGCCAGCCGTCTTGGTGCGGTAGATAATTCACCCCTCCACTTT.

This clonotype has a count of ten or more. The gene calls are TRBV3-1 and TRBJ2-7, with D unclear. CDR1 is LGHDT, CDR2 YNNKEL, per germline (reference sequence). The CDR3 spans 11 residues. Trimming left V 6 bases short and J 5 bases short, with 8 bases between. This chain's CDR3 is CASRLGNEQYF. CDR3 nucleotide sequence: TGTGCCAGCAGACTTGGAAACGAGCAGTACTTC.

In this sample, this clonotype turned up many times. J is TRBJ2-7 and V is TRBV3-1; D possibly corresponds to TRBD2 (6 bases). V lost 4 bases to trimming and J lost 3 bases, with 13 bases between them. CDR3 length: 14 residues. Looked up from germline, CDR1 is LGHDT and CDR2 is YNNKEL (reference sequence). CDR3 sequence (DNA): TGTGCCAGCAGCCTATCCGGACTACTCTACGAGCAGTACTTC. Protein: CASSLSGLLYEQYF.

The chain is built from TRBV6-1 and TRBJ1-6; D ambiguous. The length of the CDR3 is 15 residues. V was cut by 6 bases and J by 4 bases, with 13 bases left in between. The germline gives CDR1 MNHNS, CDR2 SASEGT. The DNA of the CDR3 is TGTGCCAGCAGGGAGCTCGTGGGGTATAATTCACCCCTCCACTTT. This translates into CASRELVGYNSPLHF.

In this sample, this clonotype turned up many times. This chain connects TRBV2 to TRBJ1-1; D not certain. With 5 bases removed from V and 1 base from J, the gap between germline ends came to 14 bases. Per germline, CDR1 SNHLY and CDR2 FYNNEI. The CDR3 is 15 residues long. CDR3 in amino acids: CASSIPLGENTEAFF. CDR3 nucleotides: TGTGCCAGCAGTATCCCCCTGGGAGAGAACACTGAAGCTTTCTTT.

This clonotype was counted at least ten times. The chain joins TRBV6-5 to TRBJ2-7; a weak D match, TRBD2 (5 bases). This CDR3 contains 16 residues. Trimming took 0 bases from V and 1 from J, leaving 13 bases between them. The germline gives CDR1 MNHEY, CDR2 SVGAGI. CDR3 sequence: CASSYSSTDLSYEQYF. The CDR3 DNA reads as TGTGCCAGCAGTTACTCGAGTACGGACTTGTCCTACGAGCAGTACTTC.

The genes are TRBV11-2 and TRBJ2-7; TRBD1 aligns across 9 bases. V dropped 5 bases and J dropped 12; count of bases not matched to a gene: 5. CDR1 and CDR2 (germline): SGHAT, FQNNGV. The CDR3 runs to 11 residues. CDR3 in amino acids: CASSLGQGLYF. In nucleotides, the CDR3 is TGTGCCAGCAGCCTCGGACAGGGGCTGTACTTC. Supplemented by reference TRBV11-2 and TRBJ2-7, the full variable domain reads EAGVAQSPRYKIIEKRQSVAFWCNPISGHATLYWYQQILGQGPKLLIQFQNNGVVDDSQLPKDRFSAERLKGVDSTLKIQPAKLEDSAVYLCASSLGQGLYFGPGTRLTVT.

This clonotype was detected only a few times. This chain uses TRBV9 with TRBJ2-7; D is perhaps TRBD2 (5 bases). Germline-derived CDR1 and CDR2 are SGDLS and YYNGEE. V lost 3 bases and J lost 7, with 14 bases in between. The CDR3 consists of 13 residues. CDR3 in amino acids: CASSDRDSGEQYF. CDR3 nucleotides: TGTGCCAGCAGCGATCGGGATTCGGGAGAGCAGTACTTC.

On this clonotype: This may arise from a read error, as a much more abundant clone is one base away. This chain links TRBV20-1 with TRBJ2-1; 8 positions match TRBD2. From germline, CDR1 is DFQATT and CDR2 SNEGSKA (reference sequence). The length of the CDR3 is 13 residues. CDR3 nucleotides: TGCAGTGCGCGTCGACTAGCGCACAATGGGCAGTTCTTC. It yields the protein CSARRLAHNGQFF.

There are a few counts of this clonotype. The rearrangement uses TRBV7-3 and TRBJ2-1; 9 bases match TRBD2. CDR1 and CDR2 (germline): SGHTA, FQGTGA. There are 15 residues in the CDR3. J gave up 6 bases and V 5 bases, and 8 bases lay outside the gene matches. As DNA, the CDR3 is TGTGCCAGCAGCGGAGCGGGAGGCATTGGCAATGAGCAGTTCTTC. It is translated as CASSGAGGIGNEQFF.

In this sample, this clonotype turned up many times. V usage is TRBV6-2 or TRBV6-3 and J usage is TRBJ2-1, with a possible D match to TRBD1 (5 bases). Trimming cost V 0 bases and J 8 bases, with 17 bases left between them. This CDR3 comprises 16 residues. Germline CDR1 reads MNHEY; CDR2 reads SVGEGT. The CDR3 sequence: CASSYSEAGFFHEQFF. The CDR3 DNA reads as TGTGCCAGCAGTTACTCCGAGGCAGGGTTCTTCCATGAGCAGTTCTTC.

This clonotype was counted ten times or more. V gene TRBV2 combines with J gene TRBJ1-1, with no clear D. There are 13 residues in the CDR3. The germline V gene encodes CDR1 SNHLY and CDR2 FYNNEI. Trimming took 6 bases from V and 1 from J, leaving 9 bases between them. DNA for the CDR3: TGTGCCAGCAGCGCCGACTGGAACACTGAAGCTTTCTTT. Protein product: CASSADWNTEAFF.